Listed below are T cell receptor beta chains from one sample, sequenced in a study of blood T cell repertoires in COVID-19. Sequencing used immunoSEQ multiplex PCR; TCRdb keeps in-frame clones, though not all of them. The sample includes some 70,000 clones, under 85% of them seen just once. The sequenced material came from peripheral blood. The receptor set was obtained from a man aged 55 to 69 with COVID-19, enrolled during active disease. Both conserved end residues are trimmed from each CDR3. Fields, in order: V gene, clone size, CDR3 protein. Not every row has a clone size; where given, it reads once, few, many or a size class.

TRBV5-6 NA ASSLVAGSYEQY
TRBV9 NA ASTTGTSGSTDTQY
TRBV6-5 NA AIYYPPEAAF
TRBV3-1/TRBV3-2 once ATESGGTDTQY
TRBV2 NA ASSGTGYYGYT
TRBV30 NA AWSIPGTGYGYT
TRBV6-6 NA AARGPGNTGELF
TRBV4-1 NA ASSPDSYGYT
TRBV7-2 NA ASSLGGARRETQY
TRBV20-1 NA SASGLGLRAQETQY
TRBV19 NA ASSIVRTGELF
TRBV4-1 NA ASSQLAGNQPQH
TRBV9 NA ASSVGGQGYEQY
TRBV19 NA ASSTPGHKNTEAF
TRBV7-3 NA ASSTPSGTSGGGGDTQY
TRBV10-3 NA AISELAGENEQY
TRBV12-3/TRBV12-4 NA ASSLQGRGYT
TRBV29-1 NA SAAGGTYEQY
TRBV10-3 few AIGGQGARNEQF
TRBV5-1 NA ASSFEGLAEGTQY
TRBV7-6 NA ASSKGRGGYEQY
TRBV6-5 NA ASSSNTGELF
TRBV28 NA ASSWDGTRAVEQF
TRBV19 NA ASSPDRVQNTEAF
TRBV9 NA ASSVRQGWETQY
TRBV7-2 NA ASSVRREGYT